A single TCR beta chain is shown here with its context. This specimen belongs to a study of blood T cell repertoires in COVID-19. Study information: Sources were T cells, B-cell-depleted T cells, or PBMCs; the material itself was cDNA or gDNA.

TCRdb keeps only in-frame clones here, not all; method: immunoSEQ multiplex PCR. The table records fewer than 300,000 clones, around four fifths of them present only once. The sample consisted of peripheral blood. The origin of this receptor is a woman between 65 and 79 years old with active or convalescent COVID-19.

Written as DNA, the CDR3 is TGTGCCAGTAGTAGGATCGGGGAGGACAATGAGCAGTTCTTC. Translation gives CASSRIGEDNEQFF. The gene calls are TRBV19 and TRBJ2-1; a weak D match, TRBD2 (6 bases). The CDR3 consists of 14 residues. The germline V and J ends were trimmed by 4 bases and 5 bases, with 12 bases remaining between them. Per the germline V gene, CDR1 is LNHDA and CDR2 is SQIVND (reference sequence).